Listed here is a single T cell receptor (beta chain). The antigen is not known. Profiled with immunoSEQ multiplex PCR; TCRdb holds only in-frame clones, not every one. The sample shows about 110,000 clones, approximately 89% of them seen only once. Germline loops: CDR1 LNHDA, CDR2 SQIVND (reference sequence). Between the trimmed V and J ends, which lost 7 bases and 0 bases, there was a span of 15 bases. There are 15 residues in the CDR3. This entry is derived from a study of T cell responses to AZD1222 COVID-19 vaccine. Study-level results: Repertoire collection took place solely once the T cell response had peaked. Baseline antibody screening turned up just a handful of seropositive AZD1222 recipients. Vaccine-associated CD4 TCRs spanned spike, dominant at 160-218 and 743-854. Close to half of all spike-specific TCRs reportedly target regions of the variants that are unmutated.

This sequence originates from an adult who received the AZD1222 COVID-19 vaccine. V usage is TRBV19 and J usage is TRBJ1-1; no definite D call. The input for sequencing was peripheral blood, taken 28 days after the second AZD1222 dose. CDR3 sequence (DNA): TGTGCCAGTACGACGTGGCTCGGGCTGAACACTGAAGCTTTCTTT. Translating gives CASTTWLGLNTEAFF.